Each of the 15 T cell receptor beta chains below was sequenced from the same sample in a study of Graves' ophthalmopathy and Graves' hyperthyroidism (dated by TCRdb to about 2018). These reads were obtained on an Illumina HiSeq 2000. For repertoire sequencing, the TCR beta CDR3 regions were amplified from RNA transcripts. HTBI primers and the Qiagen OneStep RT-PCR kit were used in a first-round RT-PCR, which was followed by a second-round multiplex PCR, size selection and purification. TCRdb trimmed public reads at Q25 via fastp, called clones via MiXCR and kept in-frame beta chains. Rows are combined by CDR3 protein, so each entry shows the most common genes and DNA. This sample has 1 million to 1.3 million distinct CDR3 sequences in its table, and 35% to 45% of those were observed once. The top ten constitute approximately 10% of the sample. Sequencing input: peripheral blood or thyroid tissue (not recorded which). The receptors were sampled from an adult man with Graves' hyperthyroidism.

This clonotype occurred a few times. The J gene is TRBJ1-4, the V gene TRBV14; 8 bases match TRBD1. The CDR3 totals 20 residues. The germline gives CDR1 SGHDN, CDR2 FVKESK. With V trimmed by 0 bases and J by 0 bases, 12 bases remained unmatched. CDR3 protein: CASSQDHFGGQETTNEKLFF. The CDR3 DNA sequence: TGTGCCAGCAGCCAAGACCATTTCGGGGGACAGGAAACAACTAATGAAAAACTGTTTTTT.

V is TRBV18 and J is TRBJ1-5; unclear D gene. The germline CDR1 and CDR2 sequences are KGHSH and LQKENI. Trimming cost V 5 bases and J 3 bases, with 11 bases left between them. The CDR3 is made up of 14 amino acids. In DNA, the CDR3 is TGTGCCAGCTCAAGACCCGGAGTCAATCAGCCCCAGCATTTT. It is translated as CASSRPGVNQPQHF.

The chain carries TRBV15 and TRBJ1-2, with D maybe TRBD1 (5 bases). The germline CDR1 and CDR2 sequences are LNHNV and YYDKDF (reference sequence). This CDR3 is 13 amino acids long. Trimming shortened V by 1 base and J by 6 bases, and 9 bases separated the two germline ends. The CDR3 DNA is TGTGCCACCAGCAGAGTTGGGGGAAATGGCTACACCTTC. It translates to CATSRVGGNGYTF. The variable domain in full, with the rest retrieved from reference TRBV15 and TRBJ1-2, is DAMVIQNPRYQVTQFGKPVTLSCSQTLNHNVMYWYQQKSSQAPKLLFHYYDKDFNNEADTPDNFQSRRPNTSFCFLDIRSPGLGDTAMYLCATSRVGGNGYTFGSGTRLTVV.

This clonotype came up a few times. Being one base from a much bigger clone, this may be a read error. The rearrangement links TRBV29-1 to TRBJ2-7, with D perhaps TRBD1 or TRBD2 (5 bases each). The germline V gene has CDR1 SQVTM and CDR2 ANQGSEA. Trimming cost V 4 bases and J 5 bases, with 9 bases left between them. The CDR3 totals 11 residues. CDR3 nucleotides: TGCAGCGTTGCGATGGGGGACGAGCAGTACTTC. Its translation is CSVAMGDEQYF.

For this clonotype: A much larger clone is a single base away; this may be a read error. This chain joins TRBV9 and TRBJ2-7; D possibly corresponds to TRBD2 (5 bases). The V end was cut by 1 base, the J end by 2 bases, with 10 bases between. Germline-derived CDR1 and CDR2 are SGDLS and YYNGEE. CDR3 length equals 14 residues. The DNA for the CDR3 is TGTGCCAGCAGCGTATCTAGCACCCCCTACGAGCAGTACTTC. Its translation: CASSVSSTPYEQYF. Full variable domain (remainder filled in from reference TRBV9 and TRBJ2-7): DSGVTQTPKHLITATGQRVTLRCSPRSGDLSVYWYQQSLDQGLQFLIQYYNGEERAKGNILERFSAQQFPDLHSELNLSSLELGDSALYFCASSVSSTPYEQYFGPGTRLTVT.

V and J are TRBV2 and TRBJ1-6, with 10 positions matching TRBD1. The CDR3 is made up of 16 amino acids. V dropped 3 bases and J dropped 1; count of bases not matched to a gene: 0. Germline-derived CDR1 and CDR2 are SNHLY and FYNNEI. The CDR3 sequence: CASSEGQGSYNSPLHF. DNA for the CDR3: TGTGCCAGCAGTGAGGGACAGGGGTCCTATAATTCACCCCTCCACTTT.

This chain uses TRBV15 with TRBJ1-5; a possible D gene is TRBD1 (5 bases). Trimming pared 2 bases from V and 6 bases from J, leaving 11 bases between. There are 14 residues in the CDR3. Germline CDR1 and CDR2: LNHNV and YYDKDF (reference sequence). The CDR3 DNA is TGTGCCACCAGCAGACCATGGGGGACTCAGCCCCAGCATTTT. This translates into CATSRPWGTQPQHF.

This clonotype was recorded once. The chain is built from TRBV7-9 and TRBJ1-1; D is undetermined. Germline CDR1 and CDR2: SEHNR and FQNEAQ (reference sequence). The V gene lost 5 bases and the J gene lost 2 bases, with 15 bases spanning the gap. There are 15 residues in the CDR3. In DNA form, the CDR3 reads TGTGCCAGCAGCCCCCGGCCGACCCCTAACACTGAAGCTTTCTTT. Translating gives CASSPRPTPNTEAFF.

This clonotype was counted at least ten times. The chain employs TRBV3-1 and TRBJ1-1, with unresolved D. The CDR3 consists of 12 residues. Germline-derived CDR1 and CDR2 are LGHDT and YNNKEL (reference sequence). V lost 1 base and J lost 4, with 4 bases in between. The CDR3 bases are TGTGCCAGCAGCCAAGGCGTCACTGAAGCTTTCTTT. It codes for CASSQGVTEAFF.

This clonotype was found a few times. The CDR3 loop reads CATSRQGTYEQYF. CDR3 coding DNA: TGTGCCACCAGCAGACAGGGAACCTACGAGCAGTACTTC. This chain uses TRBV15 with TRBJ2-7; D may be TRBD1 (5 bases). Germline CDR1 LNHNV, CDR2 YYDKDF (reference sequence). Trimming removed 2 bases from V and 2 bases from J, with 7 bases in between. The CDR3 consists of 13 residues.

This chain connects TRBV7-3 to TRBJ1-1; TRBD1 is a possible D gene (5 bases). CDR3 length equals 13 residues. Trimming shortened V by 0 bases and J by 10 bases, and 12 bases separated the two germline ends. From germline, CDR1 is SGHTA and CDR2 FQGTGA. CDR3: CASSLTAGIGAFF. CDR3 in DNA: TGTGCCAGCAGCTTAACGGCAGGGATCGGAGCTTTCTTT.

This clonotype was observed many times. This chain links TRBV5-6 with TRBJ1-1, with D unclear. V was trimmed by 4 bases and J by 1 base, leaving 11 bases between them. CDR1 is SGHDT and CDR2 is YYEEEE in the germline V gene. The CDR3 runs 14 residues. The CDR3 bases are TGTGCCAGCAGCCCGGGGTGGGGGAACACTGAAGCTTTCTTT. Translated, it gives CASSPGWGNTEAFF.

This clonotype showed up many times. This chain joins TRBV12-3 or TRBV12-4 and TRBJ2-5; D may match TRBD1 or TRBD2 (6 bases each). This CDR3 contains 14 residues. V lost 6 bases, J lost 3 bases, and 14 bases lay in between. CDR3 DNA: TGTGCCAGCAGCCGGGGGACAAGAAAAGAGACCCAGTACTTC. Its translation is CASSRGTRKETQYF.

This clonotype has a count of ten or more. The genes are TRBV10-3 and TRBJ1-1; D perhaps matches TRBD1 (5 bases). V was clipped by 2 bases and J by 5 bases, with 12 bases between them. CDR1 and CDR2 (germline): ENHRY, SYGVKD. The CDR3 extends over 14 amino acids. CDR3 bases: TGTGCCATCAGTGAGGACAGCCCCGGGACTGAAGCTTTCTTT. Translated, it gives CAISEDSPGTEAFF.

This clonotype was counted a few times. This sequence joins TRBV28 and TRBJ2-5; 8 positions match TRBD1. The V gene end was trimmed by 4 bases and the J gene end by 4 bases; junction bases not matched to a gene: 8. CDR3 length: 15 amino acids. Germline CDR1 reads MDHEN; CDR2 reads SYDVKM. DNA of the CDR3: TGTGCCAGCAGTTCCGACAGGGGTTTCTCAGAGACCCAGTACTTC. This gives the protein CASSSDRGFSETQYF.